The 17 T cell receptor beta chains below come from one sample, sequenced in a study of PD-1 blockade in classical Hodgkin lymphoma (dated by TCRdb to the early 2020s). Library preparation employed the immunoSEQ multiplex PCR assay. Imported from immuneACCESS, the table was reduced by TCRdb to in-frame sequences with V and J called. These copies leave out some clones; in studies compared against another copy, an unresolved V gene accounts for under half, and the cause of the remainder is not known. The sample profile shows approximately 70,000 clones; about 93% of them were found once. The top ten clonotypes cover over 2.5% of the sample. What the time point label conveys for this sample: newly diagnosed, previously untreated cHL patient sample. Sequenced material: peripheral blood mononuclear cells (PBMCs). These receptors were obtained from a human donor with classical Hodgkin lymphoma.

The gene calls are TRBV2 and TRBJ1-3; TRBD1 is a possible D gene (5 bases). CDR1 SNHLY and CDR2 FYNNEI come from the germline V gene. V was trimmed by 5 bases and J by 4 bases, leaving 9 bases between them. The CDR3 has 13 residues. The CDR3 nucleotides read TGTGCCAGCAGTCGACAGAAAGGAAACACCATATATTTT. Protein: CASSRQKGNTIYF. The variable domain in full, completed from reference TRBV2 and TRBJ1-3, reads EPEVTQTPSHQVTQMGQEVILRCVPISNHLYFYWYRQILGQKVEFLVSFYNNEISEKSEIFDDQFSVERPDGSNFTLKIRSTKLEDSAMYFCASSRQKGNTIYFGEGSWLTVV.

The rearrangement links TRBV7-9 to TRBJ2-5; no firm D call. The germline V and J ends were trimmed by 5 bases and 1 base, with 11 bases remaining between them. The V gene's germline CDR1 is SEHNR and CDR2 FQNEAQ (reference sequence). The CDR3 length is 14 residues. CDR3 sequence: CASSPLFTQETQYF. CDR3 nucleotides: TGTGCCAGCAGCCCCCTCTTCACCCAAGAGACCCAGTACTTC.

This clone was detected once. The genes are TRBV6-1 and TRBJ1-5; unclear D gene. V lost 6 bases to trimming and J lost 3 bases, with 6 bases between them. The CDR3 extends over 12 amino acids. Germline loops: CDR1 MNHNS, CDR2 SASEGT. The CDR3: CASSDPNQPQHF. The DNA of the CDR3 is TGTGCCAGCAGCGACCCCAATCAGCCCCAGCATTTT.

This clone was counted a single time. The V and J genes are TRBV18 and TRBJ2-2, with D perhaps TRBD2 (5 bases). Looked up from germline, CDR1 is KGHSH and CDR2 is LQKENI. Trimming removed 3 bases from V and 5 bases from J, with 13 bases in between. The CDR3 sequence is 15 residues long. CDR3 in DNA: TGTGCCAGCTCACCCCAGGAGGACCGGACCGGGGAGCTGTTTTTT. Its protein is CASSPQEDRTGELFF.

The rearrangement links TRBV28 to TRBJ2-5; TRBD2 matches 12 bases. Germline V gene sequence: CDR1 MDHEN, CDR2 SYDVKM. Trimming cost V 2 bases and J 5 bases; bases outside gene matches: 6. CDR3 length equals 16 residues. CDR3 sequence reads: CASSLRLAGERETQYF. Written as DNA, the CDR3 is TGTGCCAGCAGTTTAAGACTAGCGGGGGAGAGGGAGACCCAGTACTTC.

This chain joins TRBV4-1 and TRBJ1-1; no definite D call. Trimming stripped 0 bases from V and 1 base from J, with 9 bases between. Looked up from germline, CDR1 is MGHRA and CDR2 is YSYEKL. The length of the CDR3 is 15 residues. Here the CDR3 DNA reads TGCGCCAGCAGCCAAGATACCGGGAGGAACACTGAAGCTTTCTTT. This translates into CASSQDTGRNTEAFF.

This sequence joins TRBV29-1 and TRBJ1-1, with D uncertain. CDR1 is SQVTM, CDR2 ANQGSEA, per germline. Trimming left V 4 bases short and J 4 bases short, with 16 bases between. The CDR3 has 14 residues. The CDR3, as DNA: TGCAGCGTTGGTATCCTCGGAGGTAGCACTGAAGCTTTCTTT. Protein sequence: CSVGILGGSTEAFF.

The CDR3 DNA sequence: TGCGCCAGCAGCCCAGGGGGCTCGAACCCCCTCACTGAAGCTTTCTTT. Its translation is CASSPGGSNPLTEAFF. The chain joins TRBV5-1 to TRBJ1-1; 8 nucleotides match TRBD1. The V segment lost 4 bases and the J segment 4 bases; nucleotides outside the gene matches: 12. This CDR3 is built from 16 residues. Germline V CDR1 and CDR2: SGHRS, YFSETQ.

This chain's CDR3 is CASSMNGGYTF. CDR3 coding DNA: TGTGCCAGTAGTATGAACGGGGGCTACACCTTC. The chain carries TRBV19 and TRBJ1-2; D remains unclear. V was trimmed by 3 bases and J by 8 bases, leaving 7 bases between them. CDR3 size: 11 residues. CDR1 LNHDA and CDR2 SQIVND come from the germline V gene (reference sequence).

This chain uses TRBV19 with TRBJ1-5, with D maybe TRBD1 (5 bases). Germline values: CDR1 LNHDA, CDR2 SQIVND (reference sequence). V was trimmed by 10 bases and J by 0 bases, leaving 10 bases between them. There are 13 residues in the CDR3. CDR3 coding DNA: TGTGCCACCCGACAGCATAGCAATCAGCCCCAGCATTTT. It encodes CATRQHSNQPQHF.

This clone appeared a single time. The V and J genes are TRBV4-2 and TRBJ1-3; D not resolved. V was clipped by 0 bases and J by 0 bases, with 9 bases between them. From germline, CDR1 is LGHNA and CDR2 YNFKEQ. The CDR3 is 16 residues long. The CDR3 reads CASSQEKEVSGNTIYF. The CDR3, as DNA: TGTGCCAGCAGCCAAGAAAAGGAAGTCTCTGGAAACACCATATATTTT.

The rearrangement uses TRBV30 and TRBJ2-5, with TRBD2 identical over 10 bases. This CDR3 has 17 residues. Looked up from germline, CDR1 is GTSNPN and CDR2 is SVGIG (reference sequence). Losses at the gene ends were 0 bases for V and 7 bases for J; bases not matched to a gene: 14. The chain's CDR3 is CAWSVRVAGGRGGTQYF. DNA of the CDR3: TGTGCCTGGAGTGTAAGGGTAGCGGGAGGACGAGGAGGGACCCAGTACTTC.

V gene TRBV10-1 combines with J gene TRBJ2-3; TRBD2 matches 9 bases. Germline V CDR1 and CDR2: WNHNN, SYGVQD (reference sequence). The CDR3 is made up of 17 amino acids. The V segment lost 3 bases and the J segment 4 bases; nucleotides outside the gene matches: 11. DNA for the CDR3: TGCGCCAGCAGTGACCCGGGGTTAGCGGGAGATTCAGATACGCAGTATTTT. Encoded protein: CASSDPGLAGDSDTQYF.

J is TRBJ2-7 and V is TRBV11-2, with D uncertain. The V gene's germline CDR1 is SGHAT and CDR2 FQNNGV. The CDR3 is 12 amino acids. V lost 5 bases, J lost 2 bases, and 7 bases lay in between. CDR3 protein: CASSPGAYEQYF. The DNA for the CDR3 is TGTGCCAGCAGCCCCGGTGCCTACGAGCAGTACTTC. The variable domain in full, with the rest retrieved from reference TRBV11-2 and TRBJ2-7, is EAGVAQSPRYKIIEKRQSVAFWCNPISGHATLYWYQQILGQGPKLLIQFQNNGVVDDSQLPKDRFSAERLKGVDSTLKIQPAKLEDSAVYLCASSPGAYEQYFGPGTRLTVT.

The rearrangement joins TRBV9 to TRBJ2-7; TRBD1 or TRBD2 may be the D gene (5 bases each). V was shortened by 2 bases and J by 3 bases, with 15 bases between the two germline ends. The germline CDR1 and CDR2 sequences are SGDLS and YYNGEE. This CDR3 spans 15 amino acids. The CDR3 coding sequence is TGTGCCAGCAGCGTTTATGGGACCCAGTACTACGAGCAGTACTTC. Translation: CASSVYGTQYYEQYF.

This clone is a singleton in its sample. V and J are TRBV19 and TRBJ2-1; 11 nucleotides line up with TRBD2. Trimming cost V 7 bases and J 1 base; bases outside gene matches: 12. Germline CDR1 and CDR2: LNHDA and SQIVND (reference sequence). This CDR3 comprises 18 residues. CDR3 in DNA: TGTGCCAGTATGGGACGAAGGCCTAGCGGGAGGTCCTACAATGAGCAGTTCTTC. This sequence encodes CASMGRRPSGRSYNEQFF.

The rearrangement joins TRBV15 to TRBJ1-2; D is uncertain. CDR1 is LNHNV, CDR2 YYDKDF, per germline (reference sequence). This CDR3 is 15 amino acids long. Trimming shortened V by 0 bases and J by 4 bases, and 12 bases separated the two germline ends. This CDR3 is CATSRDPNGVYGYTF. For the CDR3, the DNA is TGTGCCACCAGCAGAGATCCGAACGGGGTCTATGGCTACACCTTC.